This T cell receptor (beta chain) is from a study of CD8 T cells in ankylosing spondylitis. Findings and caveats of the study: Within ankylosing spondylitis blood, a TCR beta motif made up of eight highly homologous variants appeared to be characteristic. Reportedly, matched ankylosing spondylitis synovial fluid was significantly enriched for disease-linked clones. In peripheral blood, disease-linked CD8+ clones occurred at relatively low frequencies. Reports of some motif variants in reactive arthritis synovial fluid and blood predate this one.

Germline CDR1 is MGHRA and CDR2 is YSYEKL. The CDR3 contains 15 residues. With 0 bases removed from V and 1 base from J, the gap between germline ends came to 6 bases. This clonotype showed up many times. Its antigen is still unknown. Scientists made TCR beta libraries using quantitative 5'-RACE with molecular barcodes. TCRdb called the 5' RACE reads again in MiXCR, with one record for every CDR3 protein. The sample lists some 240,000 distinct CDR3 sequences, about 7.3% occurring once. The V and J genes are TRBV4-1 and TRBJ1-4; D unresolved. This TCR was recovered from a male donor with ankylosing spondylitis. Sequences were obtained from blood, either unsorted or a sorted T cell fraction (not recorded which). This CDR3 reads CASSQDPGTNEKLFF. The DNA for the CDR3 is TGCGCCAGCAGCCAAGATCCGGGAACTAATGAAAAACTGTTTTTT.